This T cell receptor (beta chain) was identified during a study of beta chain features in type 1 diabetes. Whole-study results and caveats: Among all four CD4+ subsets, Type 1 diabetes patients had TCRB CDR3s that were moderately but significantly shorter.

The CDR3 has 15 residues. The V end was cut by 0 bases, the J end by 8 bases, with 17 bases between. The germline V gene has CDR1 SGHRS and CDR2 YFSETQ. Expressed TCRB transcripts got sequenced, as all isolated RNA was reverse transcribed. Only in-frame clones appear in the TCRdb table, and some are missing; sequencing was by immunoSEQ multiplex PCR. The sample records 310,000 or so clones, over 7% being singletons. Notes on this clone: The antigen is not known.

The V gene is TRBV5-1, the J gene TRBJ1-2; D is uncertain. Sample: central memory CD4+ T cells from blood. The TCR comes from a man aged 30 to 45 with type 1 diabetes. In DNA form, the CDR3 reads TGCGCCAGCAGCTTGGATCCAGACACCTTGGGCGGCTACACCTTC. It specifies CASSLDPDTLGGYTF.